The entry below describes one T cell receptor (beta chain). Its antigen is currently unknown. This record belongs to a study of T cells in localized non-small cell lung cancer. Study findings and constraints: In the blood, greater T cell density corresponded to longer overall survival. The study sequenced only one region of the tumor. As a result, intratumor heterogeneity could not be excluded and remains possible. When the top 100 tumor clones were examined, a median roughly 62 of them also appeared in the adjacent lung, which was paired and uninvolved. Tumor trailed uninvolved adjacent lung in T cell clonality, which peaked there.

Only in-frame clones appear in the TCRdb table, and some are missing; sequencing was by immunoSEQ multiplex PCR. The sample carries about 52,000 clones, around 87% recorded once. V was shortened by 2 bases and J by 4 bases, with 6 bases between the two germline ends. The length of the CDR3 is 13 residues. CDR1 SGHTA and CDR2 FQGNSA come from the germline V gene. The rearrangement joins TRBV7-2 to TRBJ1-5; no definite D call. This clonotype was sampled from a female donor with stage II lung adenocarcinoma. Here the sequenced sample was PBMCs, taken before any cancer treatment. The CDR3 nucleotides are TGTGCCAGCAGCTTAACTCAAAATCAGCCCCAGCATTTT. Translating it yields CASSLTQNQPQHF.